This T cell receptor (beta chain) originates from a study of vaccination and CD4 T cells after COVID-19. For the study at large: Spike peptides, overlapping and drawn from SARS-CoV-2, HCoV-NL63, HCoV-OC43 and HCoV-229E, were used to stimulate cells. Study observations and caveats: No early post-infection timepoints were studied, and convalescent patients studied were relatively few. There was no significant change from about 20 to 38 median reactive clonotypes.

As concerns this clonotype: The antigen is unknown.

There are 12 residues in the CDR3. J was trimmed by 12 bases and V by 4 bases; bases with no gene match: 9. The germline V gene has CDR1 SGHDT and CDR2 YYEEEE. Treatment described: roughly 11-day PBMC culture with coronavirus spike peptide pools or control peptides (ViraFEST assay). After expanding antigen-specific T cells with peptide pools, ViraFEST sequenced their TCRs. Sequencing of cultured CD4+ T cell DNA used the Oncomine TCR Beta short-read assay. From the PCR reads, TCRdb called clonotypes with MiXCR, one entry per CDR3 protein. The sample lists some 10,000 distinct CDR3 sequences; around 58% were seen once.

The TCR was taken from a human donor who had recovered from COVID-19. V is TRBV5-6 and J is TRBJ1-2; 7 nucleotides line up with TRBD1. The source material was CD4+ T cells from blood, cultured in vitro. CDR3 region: CASSQGQSPNTF. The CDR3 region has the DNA TGTGCCAGCAGCCAGGGACAGTCCCCAAACACCTTC.